The 20 T cell receptor beta chains below were found in one sample sequenced in a study of blood T cell repertoires in COVID-19. Data came from immunoSEQ multiplex PCR; TCRdb stores just in-frame clones and leaves some out. Of 70,000 or so clones in the sample, 75% to 90% were seen once. Specimen: peripheral blood. These receptors were taken from a man aged 40-50 years with COVID-19, enrolled during active disease.

This sequence joins TRBV5-6 and TRBJ1-5, with D hard to call. V was trimmed by 3 bases and J by 7 bases, leaving 8 bases between them. The CDR3 is 12 amino acids. CDR1 and CDR2 (germline): SGHDT, YYEEEE. The CDR3: CASSSAGQPQHF. The CDR3 DNA sequence: TGTGCCAGCAGCTCCGCGGGGCAGCCCCAGCATTTT. Complete variable domain (other parts from reference TRBV5-6 and TRBJ1-5): DAGVTQSPTHLIKTRGQQVTLRCSPKSGHDTVSWYQQALGQGPQFIFQYYEEEERQRGNFPDRFSGHQFPNYSSELNVNALLLGDSALYLCASSSAGQPQHFGDGTRLSIL.

The J gene is TRBJ1-1, the V gene TRBV15; D is unclear. The germline V and J ends were trimmed by 1 base and 6 bases, with 12 bases remaining between them. The CDR3 runs to 14 residues. Per germline, CDR1 LNHNV and CDR2 YYDKDF (reference sequence). The CDR3, as DNA: TGTGCCACCAGCAGAGCAACAAGCGTAGCTGAAGCTTTCTTT. Translated, it gives CATSRATSVAEAFF.

There are a few counts of this clone. The V call is TRBV6-6, the J call TRBJ1-2; D gene uncertain. The CDR3 runs 11 residues. CDR1 and CDR2 (germline): MNHNY, SVGAGI (reference sequence). The V end lost 7 bases, the J end lost 6 bases, and 9 bases lay between the germline ends. CDR3 protein: CASKTLDGYTF. DNA for the CDR3: TGTGCCAGCAAGACCCTAGATGGCTACACCTTC.

The rearrangement links TRBV9 to TRBJ2-7; 8 nucleotides agree with TRBD2. Germline V gives CDR1 SGDLS, CDR2 YYNGEE. The length of the CDR3 is 15 residues. V shed 3 bases and J 3 bases; nucleotides not matched to a gene: 8. The CDR3 sequence is CASSAQAGAFYEQYF. The DNA of the CDR3 is TGTGCCAGCAGCGCCCAAGCGGGGGCCTTCTACGAGCAGTACTTC.

This clone is a singleton in its sample. The chain employs TRBV27 and TRBJ2-3; the match to TRBD2 covers 10 bases. Germline V gene sequence: CDR1 MNHEY, CDR2 SMNVEV (reference sequence). CDR3 size: 15 residues. V lost 4 bases and J lost 7; bases outside the gene matches: 8. CDR3 loop: CASSSERGGSYTQYF. CDR3 nucleotide sequence: TGTGCCAGCAGTTCCGAGCGGGGGGGCTCCTATACGCAGTATTTT.

CDR3 coding DNA: TGCGCCAGCAGCTTGCAACAGCAAACCGGGGAGCTGTTTTTT. This encodes CASSLQQQTGELFF. This chain connects TRBV5-1 to TRBJ2-2, with D unclear. Germline lookup yields CDR1 SGHRS and CDR2 YFSETQ. Trimming took 1 base from V and 5 from J, leaving 9 bases between them. This CDR3 spans 14 amino acids. Complete variable domain (other parts from reference TRBV5-1 and TRBJ2-2): KAGVTQTPRYLIKTRGQQVTLSCSPISGHRSVSWYQQTPGQGLQFLFEYFSETQRNKGNFPGRFSGRQFSNSRSEMNVSTLELGDSALYLCASSLQQQTGELFFGEGSRLTVL.

This chain links TRBV4-1 with TRBJ1-4, with D possibly being TRBD1 (5 bases). The CDR3 runs 13 residues. V was clipped by 6 bases and J by 9 bases, with 14 bases between them. Looked up from germline, CDR1 is MGHRA and CDR2 is YSYEKL. CDR3 DNA sequence: TGCGCCAGCAGTTTTCAGGGTACTAAAAAACTGTTTTTT. Translating it yields CASSFQGTKKLFF.

This clone was detected once. The gene calls are TRBV27 and TRBJ2-5; TRBD1 aligns across 9 bases. The V segment lost 4 bases and the J segment 4 bases; nucleotides outside the gene matches: 10. Germline values: CDR1 MNHEY, CDR2 SMNVEV (reference sequence). This CDR3 spans 16 amino acids. Here the CDR3 reads CASSSGQGIGAETQYF. In DNA form, the CDR3 reads TGTGCCAGCAGTTCCGGACAGGGGATTGGGGCAGAGACCCAGTACTTC.

The chain uses TRBV5-1 and TRBJ1-1; a weak D match, TRBD1 (5 bases). CDR1 is SGHRS, CDR2 YFSETQ, per germline. Between the trimmed V and J ends, which lost 6 bases and 4 bases, there was a span of 19 bases. CDR3 length: 15 residues. CDR3: CASTSVGGKGTEAFF. In nucleotides, the CDR3 is TGCGCCAGCACCTCTGTTGGGGGGAAAGGCACTGAAGCTTTCTTT.

The V and J genes are TRBV2 and TRBJ2-1, with D uncertain. The CDR3 has 10 residues. V lost 7 bases and J lost 10, with 8 bases in between. Germline loops: CDR1 SNHLY, CDR2 FYNNEI. CDR3 residues: CASNPREQFF. The CDR3 nucleotides read TGTGCCAGCAATCCCAGAGAGCAGTTCTTC.

The J gene is TRBJ1-2, the V gene TRBV7-2; the D is unclear. CDR1 SGHTA and CDR2 FQGNSA come from the germline V gene. The length of the CDR3 is 12 residues. Trimming took off 1 base at V and 5 bases at J, with 5 bases between the two ends. For the CDR3, the DNA is TGTGCCAGCAGCTTAGTGTCATATGGCTACACCTTC. As protein: CASSLVSYGYTF.

This clone has just one count. This chain joins TRBV14 and TRBJ2-5; no reliable D call. V lost 1 base, J lost 0 bases, and 6 bases lay in between. Germline CDR1 SGHDN, CDR2 FVKESK. The CDR3 runs to 14 residues. The CDR3 sequence: CASSQVRDQETQYF. The CDR3 DNA reads TGTGCCAGCAGCCAAGTCCGCGACCAAGAGACCCAGTACTTC.

This rearrangement joins TRBV30 to TRBJ2-3; 10 bases fit TRBD2. This CDR3 has 16 amino acids. Germline CDR1 and CDR2: GTSNPN and SVGIG (reference sequence). With 2 bases clipped from V and 4 bases from J, the junction kept 9 bases outside the gene matches. In nucleotides, the CDR3 is TGTGCCTGGAGTTACCCTAGCGGGGGATATTCAGATACGCAGTATTTT. Translation: CAWSYPSGGYSDTQYF.

The chain is built from TRBV3-1 (or the pseudogene TRBV3-2) and TRBJ1-1; TRBD1 agrees at 8 bases. V trimming: 4 bases; J trimming: 4 bases; junction bases outside the gene matches: 11. The CDR3 has 16 amino acids. CDR1 LGHDT and CDR2 YNNKEL come from the germline V gene (reference sequence). The CDR3 spells CASSPSDRGGITEAFF. CDR3 nucleotide sequence: TGTGCCAGCAGCCCGTCAGACAGGGGAGGAATCACTGAAGCTTTCTTT.

The gene calls are TRBV6-5 and TRBJ2-5; TRBD1 aligns across 7 bases. The V and J ends lost 3 bases and 5 bases, in that order; junction bases with no gene match: 12. The CDR3 has 16 amino acids. CDR1 and CDR2 from the germline V gene are MNHEY and SVGAGI. As DNA, the CDR3 is TGTGCCAGCAGTTATTCCCCACAGGGGTCGTCGGAGACCCAGTACTTC. Protein product: CASSYSPQGSSETQYF.

The chain links TRBV10-3 to TRBJ1-4, with 8 nucleotides matching TRBD1. V lost 3 bases and J lost 14; bases outside the gene matches: 5. CDR1 ENHRY and CDR2 SYGVKD come from the germline V gene. The CDR3 has 12 amino acids. In DNA form, the CDR3 reads TGTGCCATCAGTGACAGGGGGCATTGGCTGTTTTTT. This codes for CAISDRGHWLFF.

The V call is TRBV19, the J call TRBJ1-5; unclear D gene. The CDR3 spans 15 residues. Germline loops: CDR1 LNHDA, CDR2 SQIVND (reference sequence). V dropped 7 bases and J dropped 4 bases, with 17 bases sitting between them. This CDR3 is CASTLERPPNQPQHF. CDR3 DNA sequence: TGTGCCAGTACGTTGGAGAGGCCCCCGAATCAGCCCCAGCATTTT.

This clone has just one count. The V and J genes are TRBV29-1 and TRBJ2-5; D is unclear. The CDR3 spans 13 residues. Germline V lookup: CDR1 SQVTM, CDR2 ANQGSEA. Trimming stripped 5 bases from V and 2 bases from J, with 12 bases between. CDR3 nucleotide sequence: TGCAGCGTTAGTGGAGTAGGTCAAGAGACCCAGTACTTC. This translates into CSVSGVGQETQYF.

The chain couples TRBV6-5 to TRBJ2-5; 8 nucleotides agree with TRBD2. J was trimmed by 4 bases and V by 6 bases; bases with no gene match: 4. The CDR3 runs 13 residues. Germline V CDR1 and CDR2: MNHEY, SVGAGI. The CDR3 protein is CASRIAGLETQYF. CDR3 DNA sequence: TGTGCCAGCAGAATAGCGGGGTTAGAGACCCAGTACTTC.

The V gene is TRBV9, the J gene TRBJ2-6, with no clear D. The germline CDR1 and CDR2 sequences are SGDLS and YYNGEE. Trimming left V 0 bases short and J 4 bases short, with 14 bases between. The CDR3 has 17 amino acids. The CDR3 DNA reads TGTGCCAGCAGCGTAGGTTGGGCTACGGTAGGGGCCAACGTCCTGACTTTC. Its translation: CASSVGWATVGANVLTF.